The 25 T cell receptor beta chains given below trace back to one sample, sequenced in a study of blood T cell repertoires in COVID-19. Method: immunoSEQ multiplex PCR; TCRdb's copy keeps in-frame clones and lacks some. The table records about 250,000 clones, about 89% of them present only once. The specimen sequenced was PBMCs or T cells enriched from blood (not recorded which). The source is a man aged 35-49 years who had recovered from COVID-19.

V and J are TRBV3-1 (or the pseudogene TRBV3-2) and TRBJ1-1, with TRBD1 identical over 7 bases. There are 15 residues in the CDR3. Per the germline V gene, CDR1 is LGHDT and CDR2 is YNNKEL (reference sequence). The V segment lost 2 bases and the J segment 8 bases; nucleotides outside the gene matches: 11. This CDR3 is CASSQSDRVNIEAFF. DNA of the CDR3: TGTGCCAGCAGCCAAAGCGACAGGGTTAACATCGAAGCTTTCTTT.

V gene TRBV5-1 combines with J gene TRBJ1-6, with TRBD1 matching 7 bases. CDR1 is SGHRS, CDR2 YFSETQ, per germline. The ends lost 0 bases at V and 14 bases at J; junction bases unmatched: 14. The CDR3 has 16 residues. CDR3 loop: CASSLVQGIESSTLHF. In DNA, the CDR3 is TGCGCCAGCAGCTTGGTACAGGGGATCGAATCATCCACCCTCCACTTT.

The chain has TRBV2 and TRBJ2-7; D may be TRBD1 (6 bases). V was shortened by 7 bases and J by 5 bases, with 15 bases between the two germline ends. Germline V CDR1 and CDR2: SNHLY, FYNNEI. CDR3 length: 13 residues. The CDR3 DNA sequence: TGTGCCAGCAATTTACAGGGCGTCGACGAGCAGTACTTC. Translated, it gives CASNLQGVDEQYF.

The chain links TRBV3-1 (or the pseudogene TRBV3-2) to TRBJ1-2; 9 bases align to TRBD1. Trimming cost V 4 bases and J 7 bases; bases outside gene matches: 4. The CDR3 spans 13 residues. Per the germline V gene, CDR1 is LGHDT and CDR2 is YNNKEL (reference sequence). The CDR3 here is CASSRDRESGYTF. In DNA, the CDR3 is TGTGCCAGCAGCCGGGACAGGGAGTCTGGCTACACCTTC.

This clone was observed a single time. The genes are TRBV30 and TRBJ2-7; 15 positions match TRBD2. CDR1 and CDR2 (germline): GTSNPN, SVGIG (reference sequence). V shed 4 bases and J 2 bases; nucleotides not matched to a gene: 9. The CDR3 totals 17 residues. The CDR3 sequence: CAWTPGTSGGRPYEQYF. In nucleotides, the CDR3 is TGTGCCTGGACCCCCGGGACTAGCGGGGGGCGGCCCTACGAGCAGTACTTC.

The chain is built from TRBV6-5 and TRBJ1-5; possible D gene TRBD1, 5 bases. The ends were cut back, 7 bases at V and 5 bases at J, with 12 bases in the middle. The length of the CDR3 is 13 residues. The germline CDR1 and CDR2 sequences are MNHEY and SVGAGI. The CDR3 region is CASIRDRDQPQHF. As DNA, the CDR3 is TGTGCCAGCATTCGCGACAGAGATCAGCCCCAGCATTTT.

This chain links TRBV14 with TRBJ2-3; 8 bases align to TRBD2. Germline CDR1 is SGHDN and CDR2 is FVKESK. V trimming: 6 bases; J trimming: 6 bases; junction bases outside the gene matches: 11. CDR3 length: 15 residues. The CDR3 bases are TGTGCCAGCAGAGTTGGTAGCGGGATGGGCGATACGCAGTATTTT. Residues: CASRVGSGMGDTQYF.

CDR3 amino acids: CASSESGGARTYEQYF. CDR3 coding DNA: TGTGCCAGCAGTGAAAGTGGAGGGGCGCGCACCTACGAGCAGTACTTC. V is TRBV6-4 and J is TRBJ2-7; D possibly corresponds to TRBD2 (6 bases). Germline assignment: CDR1 MRHNA and CDR2 SNTAGT. V was cut by 3 bases and J by 2 bases, with 17 bases left in between. There are 16 residues in the CDR3.

The chain employs TRBV4-2 and TRBJ1-4, with TRBD1 matching 7 bases. CDR1 and CDR2 (germline): LGHNA, YNFKEQ. Unmatched junction bases numbered 19, after V lost 3 bases and J lost 3 bases. The CDR3 length is 20 residues. In nucleotides, the CDR3 is TGTGCCAGCAGCCATCCCCGACCCGAACAGGGGTTTGGGCCTAATGAAAAACTGTTTTTT. Its protein is CASSHPRPEQGFGPNEKLFF.

The rearrangement links TRBV7-3 to TRBJ2-2; 7 positions match TRBD1. The CDR3 has 16 amino acids. The V segment lost 5 bases and the J segment 4 bases; nucleotides outside the gene matches: 10. Germline CDR1 is SGHTA and CDR2 is FQGTGA. The CDR3 nucleotides read TGTGCCAGCAGCCCTTCTCGACAGGGCGGCACCGGGGAGCTGTTTTTT. Translated: CASSPSRQGGTGELFF.

The chain is built from TRBV6-4 and TRBJ1-1; D unresolved. Trimming took 4 bases from V and 3 from J, leaving 9 bases between them. There are 13 residues in the CDR3. Germline V gene lookup returns CDR1 MRHNA and CDR2 SNTAGT. The chain's CDR3 is CASSVEGHTEAFF. The CDR3 nucleotides are TGTGCCAGCAGTGTGGAGGGTCACACTGAAGCTTTCTTT.

V and J are TRBV9 and TRBJ2-3; 11 nucleotides line up with TRBD2. Unmatched junction bases numbered 14, after V lost 2 bases and J lost 6 bases. Looked up from germline, CDR1 is SGDLS and CDR2 is YYNGEE. This CDR3 has 18 residues. This CDR3 is CASSVPKFLAGGRDTQYF. The CDR3 DNA sequence: TGTGCCAGCAGCGTTCCCAAATTTCTAGCGGGGGGCCGGGATACGCAGTATTTT.

The count of this clone is one. The chain links TRBV11-3 to TRBJ2-6; 7 bases align to TRBD1. Germline V gene sequence: CDR1 SGHNT, CDR2 YENEEA. V shed 3 bases and J 0 bases; nucleotides not matched to a gene: 5. The CDR3 covers 17 residues. The CDR3 DNA sequence: TGTGCCAGCAGCTTCGGGACAGCGGACTCTGGGGCCAACGTCCTGACTTTC. It encodes CASSFGTADSGANVLTF.

The J gene is TRBJ1-5, the V gene TRBV5-6; D possibly corresponds to TRBD1 (6 bases). Germline CDR1 is SGHDT and CDR2 is YYEEEE. V was cut by 4 bases and J by 0 bases, with 14 bases left in between. The CDR3 consists of 16 residues. CDR3 residues: CASSQSLGGSNQPQHF. The DNA for the CDR3 is TGTGCCAGCAGCCAAAGTTTAGGGGGTAGCAATCAGCCCCAGCATTTT.

The chain carries TRBV3-1 (or the pseudogene TRBV3-2) and TRBJ1-2; weak D call: TRBD1 (5 bases). The V and J ends lost 3 bases and 8 bases respectively, with 22 bases between them. The CDR3 is 16 amino acids. Per the germline V gene, CDR1 is LGHDT and CDR2 is YNNKEL (reference sequence). CDR3 DNA: TGTGCCAGCAGCCACCAGACAGCCCCTAGTGCGAAGGGCTACACCTTC. Amino acid sequence: CASSHQTAPSAKGYTF.

The V call is TRBV2, the J call TRBJ2-7; 9 bases match TRBD1. The germline gives CDR1 SNHLY, CDR2 FYNNEI. This CDR3 spans 15 amino acids. After removal of 7 bases from V and 5 bases from J, the junction contained 12 bases not matched to a gene. CDR3 in amino acids: CASNPPGTGIDEQYF. The CDR3 DNA reads TGTGCCAGCAACCCCCCGGGGACAGGGATCGACGAGCAGTACTTC.

The chain carries TRBV7-2 and TRBJ1-4; 10 bases align to TRBD1. The J segment lost 8 bases and the V segment lost 5 bases, leaving 8 bases of the junction unmatched. Germline-derived CDR1 and CDR2 are SGHTA and FQGNSA. The CDR3 length is 15 residues. The CDR3 loop reads CASSPGTGVREKLFF. CDR3 sequence (DNA): TGTGCCAGCAGCCCCGGGACAGGGGTTCGGGAAAAACTGTTTTTT. Complete variable domain (other parts from reference TRBV7-2 and TRBJ1-4): GAGVSQSPSNKVTEKGKDVELRCDPISGHTALYWYRQSLGQGLEFLIYFQGNSAPDKSGLPSDRFSAERTGGSVSTLTIQRTQQEDSAVYLCASSPGTGVREKLFFGSGTQLSVL.

The gene calls are TRBV7-2 and TRBJ2-7; 7 bases match TRBD2. V lost 5 bases, J lost 3 bases, and 7 bases stayed unmatched. The germline V gene encodes CDR1 SGHTA and CDR2 FQGNSA. This CDR3 is 14 amino acids long. The CDR3: CASSARGGVYEQYF. The CDR3 DNA is TGTGCCAGCAGCGCCCGGGGAGGGGTCTACGAGCAGTACTTC.

The rearrangement links TRBV10-2 to TRBJ2-2; TRBD1 matches 7 bases. Trimming removed 5 bases from V and 1 base from J; junction bases left unmatched: 1. Germline CDR1 is WSHSY and CDR2 is SAAADI. The CDR3 has 14 amino acids. CDR3 sequence: CASSRDRNTGELFF. The CDR3 region has the DNA TGCGCCAGCAGTCGGGACAGGAACACCGGGGAGCTGTTTTTT.

In its sample, this clone was seen many times. This chain connects TRBV2 to TRBJ1-1; D uncertain. The CDR3 runs 17 residues. V shed 3 bases and J shed 1 base, with 18 bases lying between them. Germline V CDR1 and CDR2: SNHLY, FYNNEI. The CDR3 nucleotides read TGTGCCAGCAGTGATAGCGGGAGAGCCTCGGGGAACACTGAAGCTTTCTTT. Protein sequence: CASSDSGRASGNTEAFF.

This chain links TRBV5-6 with TRBJ1-2; maybe TRBD1 (6 bases). CDR3 length: 15 amino acids. The germline V gene has CDR1 SGHDT and CDR2 YYEEEE. The germline V and J ends were trimmed by 0 bases and 4 bases, with 13 bases remaining between them. The CDR3 reads CASSLVGAQGYGYTF. The CDR3 region has the DNA TGTGCCAGCAGCTTGGTGGGGGCGCAGGGCTATGGCTACACCTTC.

The genes are TRBV7-2 and TRBJ1-2; D is perhaps TRBD1 (5 bases). V lost 5 bases and J lost 8, with 27 bases in between. CDR1 is SGHTA, CDR2 FQGNSA, per germline. CDR3 size: 17 residues. The DNA for the CDR3 is TGTGCCAGCAGCGCGGGACCCTTCCTAAGTTCCGTAGGGGGCTACACCTTC. Amino acid sequence: CASSAGPFLSSVGGYTF. Combining the CDR3 with reference TRBV7-2 and TRBJ1-2 gives the whole variable domain GAGVSQSPSNKVTEKGKDVELRCDPISGHTALYWYRQSLGQGLEFLIYFQGNSAPDKSGLPSDRFSAERTGGSVSTLTIQRTQQEDSAVYLCASSAGPFLSSVGGYTFGSGTRLTVV.

The chain employs TRBV5-1 and TRBJ2-5; TRBD2 matches at 10 bases. This CDR3 comprises 17 residues. Losses at the gene ends were 0 bases for V and 2 bases for J; bases not matched to a gene: 7. Germline CDR1 SGHRS, CDR2 YFSETQ. The CDR3 loop reads CASSLGGSGGPQETQYF. DNA for the CDR3: TGCGCCAGCAGCTTGGGAGGTAGCGGGGGGCCACAAGAGACCCAGTACTTC.

The chain joins TRBV12-3 or TRBV12-4 to TRBJ1-2; TRBD1 agrees at 7 bases. After removal of 9 bases from V and 6 bases from J, the junction contained 4 bases not matched to a gene. The CDR3 is made up of 11 amino acids. The CDR3 region is CASRQGHGYTF. In DNA form, the CDR3 reads TGTGCCAGTCGACAGGGCCATGGCTACACCTTC.

The CDR3 loop reads CASSLRVSTEAFF. CDR3 DNA: TGTGCCAGCAGTTTAAGAGTATCTACTGAAGCTTTCTTT. V is TRBV27 and J is TRBJ1-1; D uncertain. The CDR3 has 13 residues. V was shortened by 2 bases and J by 5 bases, with 9 bases between the two germline ends. In germline, CDR1 is MNHEY, CDR2 SMNVEV (reference sequence).